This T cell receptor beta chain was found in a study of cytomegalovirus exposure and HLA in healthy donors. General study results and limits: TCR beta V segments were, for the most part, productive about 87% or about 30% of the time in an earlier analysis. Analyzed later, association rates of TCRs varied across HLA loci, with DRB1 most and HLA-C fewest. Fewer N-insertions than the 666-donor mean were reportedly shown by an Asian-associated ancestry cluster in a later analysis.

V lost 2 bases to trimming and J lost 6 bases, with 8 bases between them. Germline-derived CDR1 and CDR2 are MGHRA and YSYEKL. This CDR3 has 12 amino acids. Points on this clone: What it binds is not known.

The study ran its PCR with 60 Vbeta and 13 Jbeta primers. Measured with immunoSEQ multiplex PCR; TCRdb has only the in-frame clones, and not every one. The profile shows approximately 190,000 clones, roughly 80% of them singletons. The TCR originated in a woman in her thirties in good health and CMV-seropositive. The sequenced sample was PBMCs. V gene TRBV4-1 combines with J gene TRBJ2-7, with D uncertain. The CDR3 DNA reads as TGCGCCAGCAGCCAAATCTCGGGCGAGCAGTACTTC. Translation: CASSQISGEQYF.